These 28 T cell receptor beta chains originate from one sample sequenced in a study of blood T cells in healthy people across ages. Combining a sample-barcoded 5' primer with a J-beta primer mix, a second PCR ran for about 6 to 11 cycles. TCRdb re-called the 5' RACE reads through MiXCR, storing one row per CDR3 protein. The sample records approximately 780,000 distinct CDR3 sequences, roughly 26% being singletons. These same records also appear under a second study, on T cells of mothers and their children.

Sequences were obtained from blood. Receptor source: a boy younger than 18 in good health.

There are a few counts of this clonotype. The chain combines TRBV20-1 with TRBJ2-3; the D gene is possibly TRBD1 (5 bases). Germline V gene sequence: CDR1 DFQATT, CDR2 SNEGSKA (reference sequence). The CDR3 covers 15 residues. Trimming left V 1 base short and J 3 bases short, with 14 bases between. CDR3 region: CSARAGYQMTDTQYF. The CDR3 DNA sequence: TGCAGTGCTAGAGCAGGGTACCAAATGACAGATACGCAGTATTTT.

This clonotype has only a few counts. The chain is built from TRBV7-9 and TRBJ1-6, with 9 bases aligning to TRBD1. The V segment lost 5 bases and the J segment 9 bases; nucleotides outside the gene matches: 8. CDR1 SEHNR and CDR2 FQNEAQ come from the germline V gene (reference sequence). This CDR3 region has 15 residues. The CDR3 region is CASSPFTGGASPLHF. The DNA of the CDR3 is TGTGCCAGCAGCCCATTCACAGGGGGCGCTTCACCCCTCCACTTT.

This chain uses TRBV12-3 or TRBV12-4 with TRBJ2-1; D is uncertain. CDR3 length: 17 residues. Between the trimmed V and J ends, which lost 3 bases and 3 bases, there was a span of 18 bases. The CDR3 region has the DNA TGTGCCAGCAGTTTGTCCGTTATATCCCCGGGCTACAATGAGCAGTTCTTC. Translation gives CASSLSVISPGYNEQFF.

V and J are TRBV28 and TRBJ2-1; D perhaps matches TRBD2 (5 bases). The V end was cut by 2 bases, the J end by 4 bases, with 9 bases between. CDR3 length: 14 amino acids. Looked up from germline, CDR1 is MDHEN and CDR2 is SYDVKM. The CDR3, as DNA: TGTGCCAGCAGTTTAGAGGACTCTTACAATGAGCAGTTCTTC. Its protein is CASSLEDSYNEQFF.

This clonotype was seen only a few times. The chain combines TRBV20-1 with TRBJ2-5, with TRBD2 identical over 11 bases. The DNA end favors TRBJ2-1, so the J call may be wrong. From germline, CDR1 is DFQATT and CDR2 SNEGSKA (reference sequence). The CDR3 sequence is 15 residues long. For the CDR3, the DNA is TGCAGTGCTAGACCGACTAGCGGGGCCTACAATGAGCAGTTCTTC. It yields the protein CSARPTSGAYNEQFF.

The chain carries TRBV6-1 and TRBJ2-4, with 8 bases fitting TRBD1. This CDR3 has 21 amino acids. Trimming took 6 bases from V and 0 from J; bases not matched to a gene: 22. Germline CDR1 and CDR2: MNHNS and SASEGT. The CDR3 loop reads CASSQRLGTGFKELAKNIQYF. In DNA, the CDR3 is TGTGCCAGCAGCCAAAGGCTGGGGACAGGATTTAAGGAACTAGCCAAAAACATTCAGTACTTC.

The chain joins TRBV20-1 to TRBJ2-1, with 10 bases fitting TRBD2. The CDR3 contains 13 residues. V dropped 6 bases and J dropped 9; count of bases not matched to a gene: 8. Germline V gene lookup returns CDR1 DFQATT and CDR2 SNEGSKA (reference sequence). The CDR3 region has the DNA TGCAGTGCCTTGAGCGGGGGGGCCACTGAGCAGTTCTTC. Translating gives CSALSGGATEQFF.

V and J are TRBV7-2 and TRBJ2-1; D tentatively fits TRBD1 or TRBD2 (5 bases each). The last part of the DNA fits TRBJ2-5 better; the J call may be wrong. This CDR3 has 14 residues. The germline V gene encodes CDR1 SGHTA and CDR2 FQGNSA. As DNA, the CDR3 is TGTGCCAGCAGCTTAAATGGGGGATGGGAGACCCAGTACTTC. It is translated as CASSLNGGWETQYF.

This clonotype was picked up one time. The gene calls are TRBV5-4 and TRBJ2-1, with D perhaps TRBD1 (5 bases). The CDR3 spans 13 residues. V gave up 3 bases and J gave up 10 bases, with 14 bases separating them. Germline V CDR1 and CDR2: SGHNT, YYREEE (reference sequence). CDR3 DNA sequence: TGTGCCAGCAGCTACAGGCCGGGCGGAGAGCAGTTCTTC. Protein: CASSYRPGGEQFF.

The V call is TRBV29-1, the J call TRBJ2-5, with D possibly TRBD1 on 5 matching bases. V lost 7 bases to trimming and J lost 0 bases, with 12 bases between them. This CDR3 is 13 amino acids long. CDR1 is SQVTM and CDR2 is ANQGSEA in the germline V gene. The CDR3 sequence: CSGLKGDQETQYF. Here the CDR3 DNA reads TGCAGCGGTCTTAAAGGGGACCAAGAGACCCAGTACTTC.

This chain uses TRBV5-6 with TRBJ1-2; D call uncertain. Trimming took 1 base from V and 12 from J, leaving 22 bases between them. This CDR3 is built from 15 residues. CDR1 is SGHDT and CDR2 is YYEEEE in the germline V gene. The DNA of the CDR3 is TGTGCCAGCAGCTTGCGGGCAGACGCTCTTACGGCGGACACCTTC. It encodes CASSLRADALTADTF.

This chain connects TRBV25-1 to TRBJ2-3; TRBD2 aligns across 12 bases. This CDR3 is built from 16 residues. Germline assignment: CDR1 MGHDK and CDR2 SYGVNS. V shed 6 bases and J 2 bases; nucleotides not matched to a gene: 6. The DNA for the CDR3 is TGTGCCAGCAGCGCAGGACTAGCGGGGAACACAGATACGCAGTATTTT. This translates into CASSAGLAGNTDTQYF.

The chain carries TRBV5-1 and TRBJ1-1, with a weak D call TRBD1 (5 bases). V dropped 1 base and J dropped 2 bases, with 18 bases sitting between them. CDR3 length: 17 residues. Looked up from germline, CDR1 is SGHRS and CDR2 is YFSETQ. CDR3 region: CASSLLILGARNTEAFF. The CDR3 DNA follows: TGCGCCAGCAGCTTGCTAATCCTCGGGGCCCGAAACACTGAAGCTTTCTTT.

This clonotype was seen a few times. This chain uses TRBV5-1 with TRBJ2-7; 10 bases align to TRBD1. V shed 4 bases and J 1 base; nucleotides not matched to a gene: 5. Per germline, CDR1 SGHRS and CDR2 YFSETQ. The length of the CDR3 is 15 residues. The CDR3 here is CASSDPGQGSYEQYF. CDR3 in DNA: TGCGCCAGCAGCGATCCGGGACAGGGGTCCTACGAGCAGTACTTC.

V is TRBV6-5 and J is TRBJ1-2; 7 nucleotides match TRBD1. Germline lookup yields CDR1 MNHEY and CDR2 SVGAGI. This CDR3 has 14 amino acids. The trim removed 7 bases at V and 5 bases at J, leaving 10 bases unmatched. The CDR3 loop reads CASTPSGTDYGYTF. CDR3 DNA sequence: TGTGCCAGCACCCCCAGCGGGACAGATTATGGCTACACCTTC.

The gene calls are TRBV6-2 or TRBV6-3 and TRBJ1-1; 9 bases match TRBD1. V was clipped by 5 bases and J by 4 bases; unmatched bases: 8. There are 15 residues in the CDR3. CDR1 is MNHEY, CDR2 SVGEGT, per germline. The CDR3 DNA sequence: TGTGCCAGCAGTCAATCCGGACAGGGGATCACTGAAGCTTTCTTT. This gives the protein CASSQSGQGITEAFF.

This chain joins TRBV10-3 and TRBJ2-5; TRBD1 matches at 12 bases. Trimming took 5 bases from V and 5 from J; bases not matched to a gene: 6. Germline V gene lookup returns CDR1 ENHRY and CDR2 SYGVKD. The CDR3 is 15 amino acids. CDR3 nucleotides: TGTGCCATCAGTAGGGGACAGGGGGCAGGGGAGACCCAGTACTTC. This gives the protein CAISRGQGAGETQYF.

This clonotype appeared a single time. The chain uses TRBV6-6 and TRBJ2-2; 7 bases map to TRBD1. This CDR3 comprises 12 residues. The germline gives CDR1 MNHNY, CDR2 SVGAGI (reference sequence). V trimming: 10 bases; J trimming: 5 bases; junction bases outside the gene matches: 4. CDR3 bases: TGTGCCACGGGACAGCCGACCGGGGAGCTGTTTTTT. Translation gives CATGQPTGELFF.

With regard to this clonotype: A single base separates this from a much larger clone, so it may be a read error. DNA of the CDR3: TGTGCCAGCAGCCGGGACGCCTCCTACAATGAGCAGTTCTTC. Protein sequence: CASSRDASYNEQFF. The chain employs TRBV3-1 and TRBJ2-1; D might be TRBD1 or TRBD2, each matching 5 bases. Germline V gene sequence: CDR1 LGHDT, CDR2 YNNKEL (reference sequence). V lost 4 bases and J lost 0, with 7 bases in between. The CDR3 sequence is 14 residues long.

This clonotype was counted only a few times. V and J are TRBV5-1 and TRBJ2-3; the D is unclear. Trimming took off 2 bases at V and 0 bases at J, with 7 bases between the two ends. The germline V gene encodes CDR1 SGHRS and CDR2 YFSETQ. CDR3 size: 14 residues. CDR3 in amino acids: CASSFYSSTDTQYF. The CDR3 DNA reads TGCGCCAGCAGCTTTTACAGTAGCACAGATACGCAGTATTTT. Drawing the rest from reference TRBV5-1 and TRBJ2-3, the complete variable domain is KAGVTQTPRYLIKTRGQQVTLSCSPISGHRSVSWYQQTPGQGLQFLFEYFSETQRNKGNFPGRFSGRQFSNSRSEMNVSTLELGDSALYLCASSFYSSTDTQYFGPGTRLTVL.

CDR3 sequence reads: CASSLVGIEQFF. In DNA, the CDR3 is TGTGCCAGCAGCTTAGTAGGTATTGAGCAGTTCTTC. This chain links TRBV7-9 with TRBJ2-1; D gene unclear. V was pared by 1 base and J by 9 bases, with 7 bases between. There are 12 residues in the CDR3. Germline CDR1 reads SEHNR; CDR2 reads FQNEAQ (reference sequence).

The table lists this clonotype with a few counts. The chain is built from TRBV12-3 or TRBV12-4 and TRBJ2-1; D ambiguous. The tail of the sequence fits TRBJ2-7 better, so the J call may be wrong. The CDR3 consists of 13 residues. CDR3 sequence (DNA): TGTGCCAGCAGTCCTTCACCCATCTACGAGCAGTACTTC. The encoded protein is CASSPSPIYEQYF.

This clonotype was counted between two and nine times. This chain connects TRBV12-3 or TRBV12-4 to TRBJ2-1; 9 bases match TRBD1. The closer fit of TRBJ2-7 to the DNA end suggests the J call may be wrong. The CDR3 spans 16 residues. The chain's CDR3 is CASSVARGTGSYEQYF. In DNA form, the CDR3 reads TGTGCCAGCAGTGTCGCCCGGGGGACAGGGTCCTACGAGCAGTACTTC.

Details on this clonotype: At one boundary the junction diverges from the germline segment, which might be a read error. The rearrangement uses TRBV10-3 and TRBJ1-1; 9 nucleotides agree with TRBD1. This CDR3 contains 12 residues. Germline CDR1 ENHRY, CDR2 SYGVKD. The CDR3 reads CAHRGLGTEAFF. In nucleotides, the CDR3 is TGTGCCCACAGGGGGCTAGGGACTGAAGCTTTTTTT.

CDR3 DNA: TGCAGTGCTGGGTCCCTAGGGGCCCCGGAAGAGACCCAGTACTTC. Protein sequence: CSAGSLGAPEETQYF. This chain links TRBV20-1 with TRBJ2-5; a possible D gene is TRBD1 (5 bases). Trimming cost V 5 bases and J 3 bases, with 19 bases left between them. There are 15 residues in the CDR3. Germline CDR1 is DFQATT and CDR2 is SNEGSKA (reference sequence).

This clonotype appeared a few times. The chain employs TRBV4-1 and TRBJ1-2, with TRBD1 identical over 8 bases. Per germline, CDR1 MGHRA and CDR2 YSYEKL. The CDR3 spans 16 residues. J was trimmed by 8 bases and V by 0 bases; bases with no gene match: 11. The CDR3, as DNA: TGCGCCAGCAGCCAAGAGCGGACAGGGACATCCTCCGGCTACACCTTC. The encoded protein is CASSQERTGTSSGYTF.

This rearrangement joins TRBV9 to TRBJ1-2; 9 bases are a match to TRBD1. The germline V gene encodes CDR1 SGDLS and CDR2 YYNGEE. This CDR3 spans 16 amino acids. The V segment lost 0 bases and the J segment 7 bases; nucleotides outside the gene matches: 10. This CDR3 reads CASSVASTGQGIGYTF. CDR3 bases: TGTGCCAGCAGCGTAGCTAGTACGGGACAGGGAATTGGCTACACCTTC. The full variable domain, its missing parts supplied by reference TRBV9 and TRBJ1-2, is DSGVTQTPKHLITATGQRVTLRCSPRSGDLSVYWYQQSLDQGLQFLIQYYNGEERAKGNILERFSAQQFPDLHSELNLSSLELGDSALYFCASSVASTGQGIGYTFGSGTRLTVV.

The J gene is TRBJ2-1, the V gene TRBV11-2; 16 nucleotides align to TRBD2. With V trimmed by 5 bases and J by 7 bases, 5 bases remained unmatched. Germline V gene sequence: CDR1 SGHAT, CDR2 FQNNGV. This CDR3 has 16 amino acids. As DNA, the CDR3 is TGTGCCAGCAGCGGGACTAGCGGGAGGGGGGGAAATGAGCAGTTCTTC. Translated: CASSGTSGRGGNEQFF.